The next 19 T cell receptor beta chains were all read from a single sample in a study of early T cells in non-severe SARS-CoV-2 infection. TCRdb re-called the 5' RACE reads through MiXCR, storing one row per CDR3 protein. The repertoire has 75,000 to 95,000 distinct CDR3 sequences, around 16% of them found once; the top ten carry about 4.7%. Sequenced here: whole blood, sampled at baseline. The receptors come from an adult who was a healthcare worker with PCR-confirmed SARS-CoV-2 infection or an uninfected control (not recorded which).

The J gene is TRBJ2-1, the V gene TRBV9; 9 bases are shared with TRBD2. V gave up 4 bases and J gave up 6 bases; unmatched junction bases: 8. CDR1 and CDR2 from the germline V gene are SGDLS and YYNGEE. This CDR3 has 15 amino acids. Here the CDR3 DNA reads TGTGCCAGCAGCCCTCGGCGGGAGGGCTCCAATGAGCAGTTCTTC. Translating gives CASSPRREGSNEQFF. The full variable domain, in which reference TRBV9 and TRBJ2-1 provide the parts outside the CDR3, is DSGVTQTPKHLITATGQRVTLRCSPRSGDLSVYWYQQSLDQGLQFLIQYYNGEERAKGNILERFSAQQFPDLHSELNLSSLELGDSALYFCASSPRREGSNEQFFGPGTRLTVL.

This clonotype was counted between two and nine times. V is TRBV2 and J is TRBJ1-4, with D unclear. The CDR3 is made up of 13 amino acids. In germline, CDR1 is SNHLY, CDR2 FYNNEI. Deletions cut 6 bases from V and 7 bases from J, with 12 bases between. The CDR3 DNA follows: TGTGCCAGCAGGCCCTCGGGTGGTGAAAAACTGTTTTTT. Translating it yields CASRPSGGEKLFF. Drawing the rest from reference TRBV2 and TRBJ1-4, the complete variable domain is EPEVTQTPSHQVTQMGQEVILRCVPISNHLYFYWYRQILGQKVEFLVSFYNNEISEKSEIFDDQFSVERPDGSNFTLKIRSTKLEDSAMYFCASRPSGGEKLFFGSGTQLSVL.

The rearrangement joins TRBV29-1 to TRBJ2-7; no clear D gene. Trimming pared 7 bases from V and 2 bases from J, leaving 9 bases between. CDR1 SQVTM and CDR2 ANQGSEA come from the germline V gene. CDR3 length equals 11 residues. CDR3 sequence (DNA): TGCAGCGCCCGGGCCACCTACGAGCAGTACTTC. This sequence encodes CSARATYEQYF.

The gene calls are TRBV28 and TRBJ2-7; D perhaps matches TRBD2 (5 bases). The V and J ends lost 8 bases and 5 bases respectively, with 19 bases between them. The CDR3 contains 14 residues. Germline CDR1 is MDHEN and CDR2 is SYDVKM. The CDR3 protein is CASGPPDEGHEQYF. CDR3 sequence (DNA): TGTGCCAGCGGTCCGCCCGACGAGGGCCACGAGCAGTACTTC. The entire variable domain, with the rest obtained from reference TRBV28 and TRBJ2-7, is as follows: DVKVTQSSRYLVKRTGEKVFLECVQDMDHENMFWYRQDPGLGLRLIYFSYDVKMKEKGDIPEGYSVSREKKERFSLILESASTNQTSMYLCASGPPDEGHEQYFGPGTRLTVT.

This clonotype was picked up many times. The chain's CDR3 is CSAITSVSYNEQFF. CDR3 sequence (DNA): TGCAGTGCAATTACTAGCGTGTCCTACAATGAGCAGTTCTTC. The rearrangement uses TRBV20-1 and TRBJ2-1; TRBD2 aligns across 7 bases. Trimming removed 6 bases from V and 1 base from J; junction bases left unmatched: 6. Germline assignment: CDR1 DFQATT and CDR2 SNEGSKA (reference sequence). CDR3 size: 14 residues.

J is TRBJ2-3 and V is TRBV18; maybe TRBD2 (5 bases). CDR3 length equals 15 residues. V lost 3 bases to trimming and J lost 0 bases, with 10 bases between them. Germline CDR1 KGHSH, CDR2 LQKENI. The CDR3 DNA sequence: TGTGCCAGCTCACCCGTTCTAGCTAGCACAGATACGCAGTATTTT. As protein: CASSPVLASTDTQYF.

This clonotype was seen a few times. The V gene is TRBV12-3 or TRBV12-4, the J gene TRBJ1-1; D unclear. V dropped 1 base and J dropped 5 bases, with 14 bases sitting between them. CDR3 size: 15 residues. CDR3 sequence (DNA): TGTGCCAGCAGTTTAGACCCGGGCCCGACGACTGAAGCTTTCTTT. Amino acid sequence: CASSLDPGPTTEAFF.

On this clonotype: The germline gene is not matched at one end of the junction; a read error may be the cause. The chain carries TRBV11-2 and TRBJ2-7, with a weak D call TRBD1 (6 bases). This CDR3 spans 11 amino acids. Germline V gene lookup returns CDR1 SGHAT and CDR2 FQNNGV. As DNA, the CDR3 is TGTGCCAGCAGCTTAACCGACAGGATGCACTTC. Its translation is CASSLTDRMHF.

The sample holds a few counts of this clonotype. One end of the junction varies from germline; a read error may be responsible. The chain combines TRBV6-2 or TRBV6-3 with TRBJ2-2, with D possibly matching TRBD2 (5 bases). The CDR3 extends over 17 amino acids. Per germline, CDR1 MNHEY and CDR2 SVGEGT. DNA of the CDR3: TGTGTCAGCAGTTACGGGGTTAGCGTCACGAACACCGGGGAGCTGTTTTTT. Its protein product is CVSSYGVSVTNTGELFF.

This clonotype occurred a few times. The chain couples TRBV20-1 to TRBJ2-1; D gene unclear. The germline CDR1 and CDR2 sequences are DFQATT and SNEGSKA (reference sequence). Trimming removed 0 bases from V and 10 bases from J, with 16 bases in between. The CDR3 runs 14 residues. The DNA for the CDR3 is TGCAGTGCTAGAGATGGCCGGCGGTTTAGGGAGCAGTTCTTC. This translates into CSARDGRRFREQFF.

This clonotype was detected many times. The chain uses TRBV2 and TRBJ2-5; D gene ambiguous. Germline V gene data show CDR1 as SNHLY and CDR2 as FYNNEI. The V end was cut by 5 bases, the J end by 2 bases, with 6 bases between. CDR3 length: 12 amino acids. This CDR3 reads CASSSQQETQYF. CDR3 sequence (DNA): TGTGCCAGCAGTTCGCAGCAAGAGACCCAGTACTTC.

V gene TRBV12-3 or TRBV12-4 combines with J gene TRBJ1-6; D uncertain. V shed 8 bases and J shed 5 bases, with 7 bases lying between them. This CDR3 contains 12 residues. The CDR3 coding sequence is TGTGCCAGCGGGTTAAATAATTCACCCCTCCACTTT. Amino acid sequence: CASGLNNSPLHF.

This chain links TRBV2 with TRBJ2-1; maybe TRBD1 (5 bases). Trimming cost V 5 bases and J 8 bases, with 22 bases left between them. The germline V gene has CDR1 SNHLY and CDR2 FYNNEI. The CDR3 is 16 residues long. CDR3 in amino acids: CASSIGASDVGDEQFF. In DNA, the CDR3 is TGTGCCAGCAGTATAGGGGCCTCCGACGTAGGGGATGAGCAGTTCTTC.

For this clonotype: One base away lies a much larger clone, so this may be a sequencing read error. The rearrangement joins TRBV4-1 to TRBJ2-1; TRBD1 matches 7 bases. The CDR3 length is 17 residues. Germline V lookup: CDR1 MGHRA, CDR2 YSYEKL. The DNA for the CDR3 is TGCGCCAGCAGCCAGCCACAGGGGTCCTTCTCCCACAATGAGCAGTTCTTC. It codes for CASSQPQGSFSHNEQFF.

This clonotype was detected many times. This sequence joins TRBV18 and TRBJ1-6; the D gene is possibly TRBD1 (6 bases). V was cut by 1 base and J by 5 bases, with 6 bases left in between. Germline V gives CDR1 KGHSH, CDR2 LQKENI. The CDR3 is 14 amino acids. This CDR3 is CASSPRQDNSPLHF. The CDR3 DNA follows: TGTGCCAGCTCACCACGACAGGATAATTCACCCCTCCACTTT.

The V call is TRBV28, the J call TRBJ1-1; no firm D call. In germline, CDR1 is MDHEN, CDR2 SYDVKM. V lost 2 bases, J lost 7 bases, and 5 bases lay in between. The CDR3 has 11 residues. Here the CDR3 reads CASSLGREAFF. The CDR3 nucleotides are TGTGCCAGCAGTTTAGGTCGTGAAGCTTTCTTT.

This rearrangement joins TRBV7-8 to TRBJ2-1; a weak D match, TRBD2 (6 bases). V lost 5 bases and J lost 3, with 20 bases in between. Germline V gene data show CDR1 as SGHVS and CDR2 as FQNEAQ. The CDR3 extends over 17 amino acids. In DNA form, the CDR3 reads TGTGCCAGCAGCCACGAAGTAGCGGATTCCCTCTACAATGAGCAGTTCTTC. It specifies CASSHEVADSLYNEQFF.

This clonotype was seen only a few times. The CDR3 DNA reads TGTGCCAGCAGCGCCGCTAGCGGGAGCTCGCTAGATACGCAGTATTTT. This sequence encodes CASSAASGSSLDTQYF. The rearrangement joins TRBV7-9 to TRBJ2-3; 10 nucleotides line up with TRBD2. The germline gives CDR1 SEHNR, CDR2 FQNEAQ (reference sequence). The junction had 10 bases not matched to a gene; V was cut back by 5 bases and J by 5 bases. This CDR3 has 16 amino acids.

The chain carries TRBV4-3 and TRBJ2-1; tentatively, D is TRBD2 (6 bases). The CDR3 is 14 residues long. CDR1 and CDR2 (germline): LGHNA, YSLEER. V lost 1 base and J lost 9, with 13 bases in between. The CDR3 nucleotides read TGCGCCAGCAGCCAAGGTATCACCGGGGGTGAGCAGTTCTTC. It codes for CASSQGITGGEQFF.